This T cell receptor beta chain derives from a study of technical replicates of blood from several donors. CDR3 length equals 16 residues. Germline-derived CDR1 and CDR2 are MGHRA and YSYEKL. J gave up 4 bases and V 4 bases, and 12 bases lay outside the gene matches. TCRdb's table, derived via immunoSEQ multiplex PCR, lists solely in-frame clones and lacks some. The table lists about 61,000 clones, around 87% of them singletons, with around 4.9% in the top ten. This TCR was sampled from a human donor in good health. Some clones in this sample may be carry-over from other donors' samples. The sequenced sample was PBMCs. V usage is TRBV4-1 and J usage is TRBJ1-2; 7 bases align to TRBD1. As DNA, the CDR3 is TGCGCCAGCAGCCCAGATAGACAGGGAATGGGCTATGGCTACACCTTC. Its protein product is CASSPDRQGMGYGYTF.